Reported below is one T cell receptor (beta chain). What it binds is not known. These data come from a study of cytotoxic CD8 clonotypes in ibrutinib-treated CLL. General observations from the study: Baseline clonality exceeded age-matched healthy donors and tracked circulating CD8+ T-cell counts.

Only in-frame clones appear in the TCRdb table, and some are missing; sequencing was by immunoSEQ multiplex PCR. The top ten hold 15% to 19% of the sample, which has more than 200,000 clones, around 70% seen once. Trimming took 10 bases from V and 2 from J; bases not matched to a gene: 8. CDR1 is MDHEN and CDR2 is SYDVKM in the germline V gene. There are 14 residues in the CDR3. The chain combines TRBV28 with TRBJ2-7; 10 bases fit TRBD2. The sample was PBMCs, taken after 24 months of ibrutinib treatment. The sequence was obtained from a human donor with chronic lymphocytic leukemia. In nucleotides, the CDR3 is TGTGCCATCGGAAAGCGGGAGGGGCCCTACGAGCAGTACTTC. This sequence encodes CAIGKREGPYEQYF.